This T cell receptor (beta chain) was sequenced during a study of CD8 T cells in ankylosing spondylitis. Study results and caveats: Ankylosing spondylitis blood appeared to carry a characteristic TCR beta motif of seven to nine highly homologous variants.

The CDR3 covers 16 residues. The junction had 12 bases not matched to a gene; V was cut back by 5 bases and J by 6 bases. Germline V gene sequence: CDR1 SGHTA, CDR2 FQGNSA. MiXCR, run by TCRdb on the 5' RACE reads, gives a single entry per CDR3 protein. The table includes 250,000 to 400,000 distinct CDR3 sequences, more than 9% detected once. This clonotype was seen repeatedly, ten times or more. The antigen remains unidentified. This TCR derives from a female donor with ankylosing spondylitis or in good health (not recorded which). The chain couples TRBV7-2 to TRBJ2-4; 8 bases agree with TRBD1. The source material was blood, either unsorted or a sorted T cell fraction (not recorded which). The CDR3 nucleotides are TGTGCCAGCAGCCCAGGCTCAGGACAGGGAATAAACATTCAGTACTTC. Amino acids: CASSPGSGQGINIQYF.